This T cell receptor (beta chain) appears in the sequencing data of a study of blood T cells in healthy people across ages. Regarding the study as a whole: Greater diversity and more naive CD4+ cells were seen in long-lived donors than in aged donors.

For this clonotype: What it binds is not known.

Through a sample-barcoded 5' primer and a J-beta primer mix, a second PCR was run for roughly 6 to 11 cycles. Every molecule of cDNA carried a tag from a template-switch adaptor with 12 random nucleotides. From the 5' RACE reads, TCRdb called clonotypes with MiXCR, one entry per CDR3 protein. The table shows fewer than 700,000 distinct CDR3 sequences, with roughly 43% occurring only once. With 1 base removed from V and 0 bases from J, the gap between germline ends came to 10 bases. There are 16 residues in the CDR3. Germline lookup yields CDR1 LGHDT and CDR2 YNNKEL (reference sequence). Sequenced sample: blood. The rearrangement joins TRBV3-1 to TRBJ1-5; D not resolved. This sequence originates from an elderly man in good health. CDR3 amino acids: CASSQGWVHSNQPQHF. For the CDR3, the DNA is TGTGCCAGCAGCCAAGGATGGGTACATAGCAATCAGCCCCAGCATTTT.